This T cell receptor (beta chain) appears in the sequencing data of a study of blood T cells in healthy people across ages. Looking at the study overall: Template switching picked up about one barcoded beta molecule for each two T cells.

Study observations and caveats: Strong correlation linked observed beta diversity and percent naive T cells. Older age went with lower TCR beta diversity per million T cells, in a roughly linear way.

Primers used in a second PCR of roughly 6 to 11 cycles were a sample-barcoded 5' primer and a J-beta primer mix. MiXCR, applied by TCRdb to the 5' RACE reads, yields one record per CDR3 protein. The sample carries under 2 million distinct CDR3 sequences, roughly 32% recorded once. This clonotype has only a few counts. Antigen specificity is unknown. Sequenced: blood. The source is a woman younger than 45 in good health.

The DNA of the CDR3 is TGCGCCAGCAGCCAAGGGGGACTAGACACAGATACGCAGTATTTT. Translating it yields CASSQGGLDTDTQYF. The genes are TRBV4-1 and TRBJ2-3; 8 bases agree with TRBD2. There are 15 residues in the CDR3. Trimming cost V 1 base and J 2 bases; bases outside gene matches: 2. Germline V gene data show CDR1 as MGHRA and CDR2 as YSYEKL.